This TCR beta chain was documented in a study of cytomegalovirus exposure and HLA in healthy donors. The PCR ran on 60 Vbeta and 13 Jbeta primers. Method: immunoSEQ multiplex PCR; TCRdb's copy keeps in-frame clones and lacks some. The profile shows about 120,000 clones, around three quarters of them singletons. The germline V and J ends were trimmed by 2 bases and 0 bases, with 4 bases remaining between them. Germline V CDR1 and CDR2: SGHNT, YENEEA. This CDR3 region has 13 residues. Though nominally healthy at sampling, donors likely had unrecorded immune exposures. The study, taken as a whole, reports: Published work reported that the classifier diagnosed cytomegalovirus status with high specificity and sensitivity. A later analysis appeared to link common viral pathogens to several of the most significant clusters.

This clone showed up just a few times. The target antigen is unknown. The genes are TRBV11-3 and TRBJ1-1; D is uncertain. Sequences were obtained from PBMCs. The sequence came from a man under 40 in good health and CMV-seropositive. Written as DNA, the CDR3 is TGTGCCAGCAGCTTATACATGAACACTGAAGCTTTCTTT. It translates to CASSLYMNTEAFF.